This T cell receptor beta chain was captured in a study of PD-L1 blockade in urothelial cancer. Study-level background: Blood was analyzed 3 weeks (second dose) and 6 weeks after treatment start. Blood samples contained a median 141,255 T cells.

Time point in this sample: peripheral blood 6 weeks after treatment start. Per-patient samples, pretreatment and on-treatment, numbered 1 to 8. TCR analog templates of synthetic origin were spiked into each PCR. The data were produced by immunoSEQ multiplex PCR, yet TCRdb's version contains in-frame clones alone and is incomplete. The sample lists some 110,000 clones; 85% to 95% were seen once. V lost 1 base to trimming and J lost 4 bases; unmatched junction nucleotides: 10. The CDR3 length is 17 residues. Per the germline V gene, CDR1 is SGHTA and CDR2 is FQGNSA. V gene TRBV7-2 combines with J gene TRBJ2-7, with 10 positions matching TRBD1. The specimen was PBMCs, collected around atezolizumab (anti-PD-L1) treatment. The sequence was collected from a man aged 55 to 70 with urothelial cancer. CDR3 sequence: CASSLDWLTGGRYEQYF. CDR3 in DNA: TGTGCCAGCAGCTTAGACTGGTTGACAGGGGGCAGGTACGAGCAGTACTTC.